The 6 T cell receptor beta chains listed next were all sequenced from one sample in a study of control samples from healthy donors and cancer patients. Clones were read by immunoSEQ multiplex PCR, and TCRdb kept only the in-frame ones, dropping some. The sample lists fewer than 30,000 clones; 87% were seen once. The sample taken for sequencing was PBMCs. Receptors were obtained from a woman aged 40-49 years with lung cancer.

CDR3 in amino acids: CASSQGRGNTEAFF. For the CDR3, the DNA is TGTGCCAGCAGCCAAGGACGGGGTAACACTGAAGCTTTCTTT. The chain recombines TRBV3-1 (or the pseudogene TRBV3-2) with TRBJ1-1, with D hard to call. Germline V gives CDR1 LGHDT, CDR2 YNNKEL (reference sequence). The V and J ends lost 1 base and 2 bases respectively, with 8 bases between them. There are 14 residues in the CDR3.

The CDR3 sequence: CAISEGVYEQYF. DNA for the CDR3: TGTGCCATCAGTGAGGGAGTCTACGAGCAGTACTTC. The rearrangement links TRBV10-3 to TRBJ2-7; the D is unclear. Per germline, CDR1 ENHRY and CDR2 SYGVKD. The CDR3 has 12 amino acids. Trimming cost V 2 bases and J 3 bases, with 5 bases left between them.

This chain connects TRBV29-1 to TRBJ1-2; no firm D call. Trimming took 6 bases from V and 2 from J, leaving 10 bases between them. Per the germline V gene, CDR1 is SQVTM and CDR2 is ANQGSEA. There are 12 residues in the CDR3. This CDR3 is CSVTDGNYGYTF. CDR3 coding DNA: TGCAGCGTCACTGACGGAAACTATGGCTACACCTTC. The whole variable domain, remainder taken from reference TRBV29-1 and TRBJ1-2, is SAVISQKPSRDICQRGTSLTIQCQVDSQVTMMFWYRQQPGQSLTLIATANQGSEATYESGFVIDKFPISRPNLTFSTLTVSNMSPEDSSIYLCSVTDGNYGYTFGSGTRLTVV.

The chain uses TRBV13 and TRBJ2-4; 8 bases align to TRBD1. The length of the CDR3 is 13 residues. J gave up 4 bases and V 4 bases, and 0 bases lay outside the gene matches. CDR1 PRHDT and CDR2 FYEKMQ come from the germline V gene (reference sequence). CDR3 sequence reads: CASSWTGKNIQYF. CDR3 DNA: TGTGCCAGCAGCTGGACAGGGAAAAACATTCAGTACTTC.

The V call is TRBV4-1, the J call TRBJ1-2; possibly TRBD1 for D (5 bases). V was cut by 5 bases and J by 3 bases, with 19 bases left in between. The CDR3 runs 16 residues. CDR1 is MGHRA and CDR2 is YSYEKL in the germline V gene. The CDR3 protein is CASSEKKTARDYGYTF. In DNA, the CDR3 is TGCGCCAGCAGCGAAAAAAAGACAGCGCGAGACTATGGCTACACCTTC.

The chain links TRBV10-2 to TRBJ1-5, with D maybe TRBD1 (6 bases). Germline lookup yields CDR1 WSHSY and CDR2 SAAADI. The V gene lost 6 bases and the J gene lost 6 bases, with 21 bases spanning the gap. The CDR3 runs to 16 residues. CDR3 sequence: CASSNSDRLRGQPQHF. The CDR3, as DNA: TGCGCCAGCAGCAACTCCGACCGACTCAGGGGTCAGCCCCAGCATTTT.